This T cell receptor (beta chain) was profiled in a study of post-analysis software for immune sequencing data. In the study overall: Several disease courses (relapsing-remitting, secondary progressive and progressive-relapsing) of multiple sclerosis were included.

Broader study findings: There were five or six TRBV segments more frequent in patients than controls, and TRBV5-6, TRBV5-1 and TRBV20-1 were among them. Relative to controls, patients with multiple sclerosis showed significantly lower normalized Chao1 diversity. By F measure, strong co-clustering occurred among samples prepared in the same batch.

V gave up 4 bases and J gave up 4 bases, with 12 bases separating them. The germline V gene has CDR1 SGHRS and CDR2 YFSETQ. This CDR3 region has 13 residues. This clonotype came up a few times. Antigen specificity is unknown. The TCR beta cDNA libraries carried unique molecular identifiers. Yield was 500,000 or so cDNA molecules from approximately 0.95 to 9.8 million T cells. TCRdb recomputed calls from the PCR reads with MiXCR, one row per CDR3 protein. Of about 800,000 distinct CDR3 sequences in the sample, about 32% were seen once. The chain is built from TRBV5-1 and TRBJ2-7; D gene uncertain. Sequencing input: blood. The clonotype comes from a girl aged 5-17 years with multiple sclerosis. The CDR3 bases are TGCGCCAGCAGCGAAGGTGGTAGGTACGAGCAGTACTTC. Amino acid sequence: CASSEGGRYEQYF.